One and the same sample provided the 11 T cell receptor beta chains below, sequenced in a study of blood T cells in healthy people across ages. With a J-beta primer mix and a sample-barcoded 5' primer, a second PCR ran roughly 6 to 11 cycles. TCRdb analysed the 5' RACE reads with MiXCR anew, one entry per CDR3 protein. The sample lists around 600,000 distinct CDR3 sequences; 40% to 50% were seen once. Sequenced: blood. The receptor source for this set is a man aged 80 or over in good health.

The sample holds a few counts of this clonotype. The rearrangement uses TRBV7-6 and TRBJ2-7, with D unresolved. V was clipped by 1 base and J by 0 bases, with 13 bases between them. CDR3 length equals 16 residues. From germline, CDR1 is SGHVS and CDR2 FNYEAQ. The CDR3 is CASSLDINPNSYEQYF. The CDR3 region has the DNA TGTGCCAGCAGCTTAGATATTAACCCGAACTCCTACGAGCAGTACTTC. The full variable domain, rest sourced from reference TRBV7-6 and TRBJ2-7, is GAGVSQSPRYKVTKRGQDVALRCDPISGHVSLYWYRQALGQGPEFLTYFNYEAQQDKSGLPNDRFSAERPEGSISTLTIQRTEQRDSAMYRCASSLDINPNSYEQYFGPGTRLTVT.

The chain is built from TRBV20-1 and TRBJ2-5, with D possibly TRBD1 on 6 matching bases. The DNA end is a closer match to TRBJ2-7, so the J assignment may be wrong. CDR1 is DFQATT, CDR2 SNEGSKA, per germline (reference sequence). The CDR3 length is 14 residues. The CDR3 DNA is TGCAGTGCTAGTCGCGGACAGCGACCCTACGAGCAGTACTTC. Translating gives CSASRGQRPYEQYF.

This clonotype was seen more than once but under ten times. The rearrangement joins TRBV7-9 to TRBJ1-1; a possible D gene is TRBD1 (5 bases). Germline V gene data show CDR1 as SEHNR and CDR2 as FQNEAQ (reference sequence). The CDR3 is 12 amino acids. Trimming removed 5 bases from V and 8 bases from J, with 12 bases in between. The CDR3 DNA follows: TGTGCCAGCAGCCGCGGGGGAATCGAAGCTTTCTTT. Translating gives CASSRGGIEAFF.

This clonotype was detected ten times or more. A much larger clone lies one base from this, so it may be a read error. This chain connects TRBV6-6 to TRBJ2-1; D ambiguous. CDR3 length equals 14 residues. Trimming took off 7 bases at V and 6 bases at J, with 16 bases between the two ends. Germline CDR1 reads MNHNY; CDR2 reads SVGAGI (reference sequence). The CDR3 coding sequence is TGTGCCAGCACCGTACAGCAGGCCTTCAATGAGCAGTTCTTC. This codes for CASTVQQAFNEQFF.

Remarks on this clonotype: One base away lies a much larger clone, so this may be a sequencing read error. CDR3 protein: CASSYSSGAGADTQYF. The CDR3 nucleotides are TGTGCCAGCAGTTACTCAAGTGGGGCGGGTGCAGATACGCAGTATTTT. The rearrangement joins TRBV6-5 to TRBJ2-3, with D tentatively TRBD1 or TRBD2 (5 bases each). CDR3 size: 16 residues. Trimming cost V 0 bases and J 4 bases, with 14 bases left between them. From germline, CDR1 is MNHEY and CDR2 SVGAGI.

This sequence joins TRBV20-1 and TRBJ2-1, with TRBD2 as a possible D gene (7 bases). Trimming removed 0 bases from V and 7 bases from J, with 10 bases in between. Germline V gene data show CDR1 as DFQATT and CDR2 as SNEGSKA (reference sequence). There are 13 residues in the CDR3. CDR3 protein: CSARDRGANEQFF. The CDR3 DNA sequence: TGCAGTGCTAGAGATCGGGGGGCAAATGAGCAGTTCTTC.

This clonotype was seen more than once but under ten times. The rearrangement links TRBV6-5 to TRBJ2-7, with 13 bases fitting TRBD2. The length of the CDR3 is 15 residues. V was pared by 6 bases and J by 4 bases, with 6 bases of the junction left unmatched. The germline gives CDR1 MNHEY, CDR2 SVGAGI. CDR3 region: CASSQTSGRAYEQYF. The DNA of the CDR3 is TGTGCCAGCAGCCAAACTAGCGGGAGGGCTTACGAGCAGTACTTC.

This chain uses TRBV3-1 with TRBJ2-6, with D possibly being TRBD2 (5 bases). The CDR3 runs to 19 residues. Germline V CDR1 and CDR2: LGHDT, YNNKEL (reference sequence). The V gene lost 4 bases and the J gene lost 1 base, with 20 bases spanning the gap. CDR3 in amino acids: CASSRALQRTGSGANVLTF. CDR3 nucleotides: TGTGCCAGCAGCCGAGCTTTACAGCGGACGGGATCTGGGGCCAACGTCCTGACTTTC.

This clonotype has ten or more counts. J is TRBJ1-2 and V is TRBV7-9, with no clear D. Trimming removed 4 bases at V and 5 bases at J, with 14 bases between. Germline V gene data show CDR1 as SEHNR and CDR2 as FQNEAQ (reference sequence). This CDR3 has 14 amino acids. The chain's CDR3 is CASSSGGLGYGYTF. CDR3 DNA sequence: TGTGCCAGCAGCTCGGGAGGTCTAGGATATGGCTACACCTTC.

This clonotype was seen once. V and J are TRBV5-1 and TRBJ2-1; tentatively, D is TRBD2 (5 bases). The germline gives CDR1 SGHRS, CDR2 YFSETQ. CDR3 size: 15 residues. The V end lost 5 bases, the J end lost 1 base, and 13 bases lay between the germline ends. The chain's CDR3 is CASSNGRGSYNEQFF. CDR3 coding DNA: TGCGCCAGCAGTAACGGACGGGGATCCTACAATGAGCAGTTCTTC.

This clonotype occurred a few times. The V and J genes are TRBV5-6 and TRBJ2-1, with D perhaps TRBD2 (6 bases). From germline, CDR1 is SGHDT and CDR2 YYEEEE. V lost 1 base, J lost 1 base, and 15 bases lay in between. This CDR3 is 17 amino acids long. The chain's CDR3 is CASSLSPGGRSYNEQFF. CDR3 bases: TGTGCCAGCAGCTTGAGTCCCGGGGGTAGATCCTACAATGAGCAGTTCTTC.